The clone carrying this T cell receptor (beta chain) was seen more than once but under ten times. Antigen: not known. The data are from a study of post-analysis software for immune sequencing data. Whole-study context: The courses of disease that were included comprised relapsing-remitting, secondary progressive and progressive-relapsing multiple sclerosis. Regarding the study as a whole: Multiple sclerosis patients showed significantly lower normalized Chao1 diversity than controls did.

cDNA libraries for TCR beta contained unique molecular identifiers. TCRdb reprocessed the PCR reads via MiXCR and lists one record per CDR3 protein. The table has approximately 150,000 distinct CDR3 sequences, 30% seen once. The sample taken for sequencing was blood. The receptor comes from a girl aged 5 to 17 with multiple sclerosis.

CDR3 nucleotides: TGTGCCAGCAGTTCCGAGGCAAGCACTGAAGCTTTCTTT. Its protein is CASSSEASTEAFF. The genes are TRBV28 and TRBJ1-1, with D hard to call. The germline V gene encodes CDR1 MDHEN and CDR2 SYDVKM. CDR3 size: 13 residues. The V gene lost 4 bases and the J gene lost 4 bases, with 10 bases spanning the gap. Together with reference TRBV28 and TRBJ1-1, the CDR3 gives the full variable domain: DVKVTQSSRYLVKRTGEKVFLECVQDMDHENMFWYRQDPGLGLRLIYFSYDVKMKEKGDIPEGYSVSREKKERFSLILESASTNQTSMYLCASSSEASTEAFFGQGTRLTVV.